This T cell receptor beta chain was identified in a study of beta chain features in type 1 diabetes. Study results and caveats: Among patients with Type 1 diabetes, TCRB CDR3s were moderately but significantly shorter in every one of the four CD4+ subsets.

This CDR3 region has 15 residues. CDR1 and CDR2 from the germline V gene are SGHRS and YFSETQ. The ends lost 5 bases at V and 2 bases at J; junction bases unmatched: 8. TCRB transcripts that were expressed got sequenced, as all of the isolated RNA had been reverse transcribed. TCRdb's copy holds only in-frame clones and misses some; the assay was immunoSEQ multiplex PCR. The sample has hundreds of thousands of clones, roughly 16% seen once. This clone was detected a few times. The antigen remains unidentified. The chain combines TRBV5-1 with TRBJ2-3; 7 bases fit TRBD1. The TCR originated in a man aged 18 to 30 in good health. Sample: naive CD4+ T cells from blood. The CDR3 DNA is TGCGCCAGCAGTTATGGACAGGAGTCCACAGATACGCAGTATTTT. Translation: CASSYGQESTDTQYF.